These 31 T cell receptor beta chains came from one sample sequenced in a study of Ad26.COV2.S vaccination and SARS-CoV-2 variants. Treatment of the sample: 15 to 20 received Ad26.COV2.S at low or high dose, single or two shots; a few received placebo; per-sample allocation not given. At day 63 after the first vaccine or placebo injection, samples were drawn. Profiling relied on immunoSEQ multiplex PCR, and the TCRdb table lists in-frame clones only, not all of them. The sample consists of about 430,000 clones, around nine tenths of them appearing once. Sample: peripheral blood, taken in a trial of Ad26.COV2.S vaccine versus placebo. The receptors originated from a person between 18 and 59 years old who received the Ad26.COV2.S COVID-19 vaccine or a placebo.

The genes are TRBV28 and TRBJ2-5; 9 nucleotides agree with TRBD2. V was clipped by 9 bases and J by 4 bases; unmatched bases: 9. CDR1 is MDHEN and CDR2 is SYDVKM in the germline V gene. The CDR3 is 14 amino acids. CDR3 sequence reads: CASGRAGGRETQYF. The CDR3 DNA is TGTGCCAGTGGTAGGGCGGGAGGGCGAGAGACCCAGTACTTC.

The chain combines TRBV5-6 with TRBJ2-6, with D hard to call. The V gene lost 3 bases and the J gene lost 0 bases, with 13 bases spanning the gap. Germline V CDR1 and CDR2: SGHDT, YYEEEE. The CDR3 is made up of 17 amino acids. This chain's CDR3 is CASSSVRSLSGANVLTF. In DNA form, the CDR3 reads TGTGCCAGCAGCTCCGTAAGGAGTCTCTCTGGGGCCAACGTCCTGACTTTC.

As to this clone: The junction does not match germline at one end; this may be a read error. The chain uses TRBV5-6 and TRBJ2-2; maybe TRBD2 (5 bases). Germline V gene sequence: CDR1 SGHDT, CDR2 YYEEEE. This CDR3 has 14 residues. CDR3 sequence: CASSLVQATGELFF. The DNA of the CDR3 is TGTGCCAGCAGCTTGGTTCAGGCCACCGGGGAACTGTTTTTT.

The chain employs TRBV29-1 and TRBJ2-7, with 8 bases fitting TRBD2. Looked up from germline, CDR1 is SQVTM and CDR2 is ANQGSEA. The CDR3 totals 14 residues. V trimming: 2 bases; J trimming: 3 bases; junction bases outside the gene matches: 6. The CDR3 coding sequence is TGCAGCGTTGAACTAGCGGGCAGATTCTACGAGCAGTACTTC. Its translation is CSVELAGRFYEQYF.

This clone was recorded a few times. The chain is built from TRBV7-2 and TRBJ1-5, with D perhaps matching TRBD1 (5 bases). V was clipped by 3 bases and J by 4 bases, with 13 bases between them. The germline V gene encodes CDR1 SGHTA and CDR2 FQGNSA. This CDR3 region has 15 residues. The CDR3: CASSLSGEQNQPQHF. In DNA form, the CDR3 reads TGTGCCAGCAGCTTGTCGGGGGAACAGAATCAGCCCCAGCATTTT.

The CDR3 nucleotides read TGCGCCAGCAGCTTGGATGTACTTGAGCAGTTCTTC. Protein: CASSLDVLEQFF. This chain joins TRBV5-1 and TRBJ2-1; D is unresolved. Germline loops: CDR1 SGHRS, CDR2 YFSETQ. The CDR3 extends over 12 amino acids. The ends were cut back, 0 bases at V and 9 bases at J, with 7 bases in the middle. Full variable domain (outside the CDR3, taken from reference TRBV5-1 and TRBJ2-1): KAGVTQTPRYLIKTRGQQVTLSCSPISGHRSVSWYQQTPGQGLQFLFEYFSETQRNKGNFPGRFSGRQFSNSRSEMNVSTLELGDSALYLCASSLDVLEQFFGPGTRLTVL.

This sequence joins TRBV30 and TRBJ1-1; no firm D call. CDR1 and CDR2 from the germline V gene are GTSNPN and SVGIG (reference sequence). Trimming left V 4 bases short and J 6 bases short, with 15 bases between. This CDR3 is built from 13 residues. CDR3: CAWTPPSSPEAFF. In DNA, the CDR3 is TGTGCCTGGACACCACCTTCGAGCCCTGAAGCTTTCTTT.

This clone has just one count. The rearrangement joins TRBV5-4 to TRBJ1-4; D gene ambiguous. CDR1 is SGHNT and CDR2 is YYREEE in the germline V gene (reference sequence). This CDR3 region has 13 residues. V lost 0 bases and J 8 bases, leaving 8 bases between the germline ends. The CDR3 sequence is CASSLGSGEKLFF. The CDR3 DNA sequence: TGTGCCAGCAGCTTGGGCAGTGGAGAAAAACTGTTTTTT.

This clone was seen just once. The identical CDR3 is also encoded by other nucleotide sequences in the sample. The CDR3 DNA is TGTGCCAGCAGAAGGGACAACTACAATGAGCAGTTCTTC. It translates to CASRRDNYNEQFF. The chain carries TRBV19 and TRBJ2-1; D may be TRBD1 (6 bases). V was trimmed by 9 bases and J by 3 bases, leaving 12 bases between them. The CDR3 is 13 amino acids. CDR1 is LNHDA and CDR2 is SQIVND in the germline V gene (reference sequence).

V gene TRBV6-5 combines with J gene TRBJ2-7; perhaps D is TRBD1 or TRBD2 (6 bases each). CDR1 is MNHEY, CDR2 SVGAGI, per germline. The CDR3 is 15 residues long. Trimming left V 7 bases short and J 4 bases short, with 20 bases between. The CDR3: CASTEGGAELYEQYF. CDR3 nucleotides: TGTGCCAGCACGGAGGGGGGAGCCGAACTGTACGAGCAGTACTTC.

The genes are TRBV5-1 and TRBJ2-5; D is unclear. Germline V gene data show CDR1 as SGHRS and CDR2 as YFSETQ. There are 12 residues in the CDR3. V gave up 4 bases and J gave up 5 bases, with 9 bases separating them. Here the CDR3 DNA reads TGCGCCAGCAGCAGGTTGTGGGAGACCCAGTACTTC. This sequence encodes CASSRLWETQYF.

The CDR3 protein is CASSAWVPGQVITGELFF. CDR3 DNA: TGTGCCAGCAGCGCCTGGGTCCCAGGACAGGTGATTACCGGGGAGCTGTTTTTT. V usage is TRBV9 and J usage is TRBJ2-2; 7 bases fit TRBD1. The trim removed 3 bases at V and 5 bases at J, leaving 16 bases unmatched. Per the germline V gene, CDR1 is SGDLS and CDR2 is YYNGEE. This CDR3 has 18 amino acids.

CDR3 amino acids: CAWELAGVSYEQYF. CDR3 nucleotide sequence: TGTGCCTGGGAACTAGCGGGAGTATCCTACGAGCAGTACTTC. The V call is TRBV30, the J call TRBJ2-7; 11 bases agree with TRBD2. V lost 5 bases, J lost 1 base, and 4 bases stayed unmatched. CDR1 is GTSNPN and CDR2 is SVGIG in the germline V gene (reference sequence). The CDR3 runs 14 residues.

This clone was recorded a few times. The genes are TRBV30 and TRBJ2-2; maybe TRBD2 (5 bases). V was trimmed by 2 bases and J by 2 bases, leaving 6 bases between them. The CDR3 is 13 amino acids. Germline-derived CDR1 and CDR2 are GTSNPN and SVGIG (reference sequence). The CDR3 loop is CAWSSGNTGELFF. The CDR3, as DNA: TGTGCCTGGAGTAGCGGAAACACCGGGGAGCTGTTTTTT.

Regarding this clone: Other DNA sequences from this sample encode an identical CDR3 as well. The rearrangement joins TRBV7-9 to TRBJ2-5; tentative D call: TRBD1 (5 bases). V dropped 2 bases and J dropped 4 bases, with 5 bases sitting between them. CDR3 length: 12 residues. The germline V gene encodes CDR1 SEHNR and CDR2 FQNEAQ (reference sequence). The CDR3 spells CASSLRGETQYF. The CDR3 coding sequence is TGTGCCAGCAGCTTAAGGGGAGAGACCCAGTACTTC.

The rearrangement joins TRBV7-2 to TRBJ2-3, with D tentatively TRBD2 (5 bases). Trimming took off 2 bases at V and 7 bases at J, with 10 bases between the two ends. Germline CDR1 SGHTA, CDR2 FQGNSA. The CDR3 extends over 13 amino acids. The CDR3 is CASSLRLDYTQYF. CDR3 nucleotide sequence: TGTGCCAGCAGCTTAAGACTGGACTATACGCAGTATTTT.

The rearrangement uses TRBV4-3 and TRBJ1-6, with D tentatively TRBD1 (5 bases). The CDR3 contains 17 residues. Germline V gene lookup returns CDR1 LGHNA and CDR2 YSLEER. The V end was cut by 1 base, the J end by 7 bases, with 17 bases between. The DNA of the CDR3 is TGCGCCAGCAGCCAAGGAGCCAGGGACGGGTTCAATTCACCCCTCCACTTT. Residues: CASSQGARDGFNSPLHF.

The chain employs TRBV7-2 and TRBJ1-3; the D gene is possibly TRBD1 (6 bases). Trimming shortened V by 0 bases and J by 2 bases, and 8 bases separated the two germline ends. The germline gives CDR1 SGHTA, CDR2 FQGNSA. CDR3 size: 15 residues. CDR3 sequence reads: CASSLAGGTGNTIYF. The CDR3 coding sequence is TGTGCCAGCAGCTTAGCGGGGGGCACTGGAAACACCATATATTTT.

The V gene is TRBV28, the J gene TRBJ2-7; 7 positions agree with TRBD1. Germline assignment: CDR1 MDHEN and CDR2 SYDVKM. V trimming: 5 bases; J trimming: 5 bases; junction bases outside the gene matches: 12. The CDR3 length is 15 residues. In nucleotides, the CDR3 is TGTGCCAGCAGTCCCCCGGGCAGGGGGATGAACGAGCAGTACTTC. It specifies CASSPPGRGMNEQYF.

This sequence joins TRBV6-5 and TRBJ1-1, with 9 bases that match TRBD1. The germline gives CDR1 MNHEY, CDR2 SVGAGI. The CDR3 is 15 amino acids. With 5 bases clipped from V and 4 bases from J, the junction kept 8 bases outside the gene matches. The CDR3 region has the DNA TGTGCCAGCAGTCGACCGGGACAGGGAGGCACTGAAGCTTTCTTT. Translating it yields CASSRPGQGGTEAFF.

DNA of the CDR3: TGTGCCAGCTCAGAAACCTCGCCCTACAATGAGCAGTTCTTC. Protein: CASSETSPYNEQFF. The V call is TRBV18, the J call TRBJ2-1, with D unresolved. From germline, CDR1 is KGHSH and CDR2 LQKENI. V was cut by 5 bases and J by 2 bases, with 10 bases left in between. CDR3 length equals 14 residues.

The chain employs TRBV2 and TRBJ1-2; no firm D call. CDR3 length equals 12 residues. V shed 7 bases and J shed 6 bases, with 12 bases lying between them. CDR1 SNHLY and CDR2 FYNNEI come from the germline V gene. The CDR3, as DNA: TGTGCCAGCAAAGGGCAAACTAATGGCTACACCTTC. It translates to CASKGQTNGYTF.

The genes are TRBV6-2 or TRBV6-3 and TRBJ2-7; TRBD2 aligns across 11 bases. The CDR3 totals 18 residues. Germline trimming cut 2 bases from V and 3 bases from J; bases unmatched to any gene: 12. CDR1 and CDR2 from the germline V gene are MNHEY and SVGEGT. This CDR3 reads CASSYVRRTSGSFYEQYF. CDR3 coding DNA: TGTGCCAGCAGTTACGTAAGACGAACTAGCGGGAGTTTCTACGAGCAGTACTTC.

The V call is TRBV30, the J call TRBJ1-4, with a weak D call TRBD1 (5 bases). The V gene lost 0 bases and the J gene lost 11 bases, with 13 bases spanning the gap. Germline CDR1 and CDR2: GTSNPN and SVGIG (reference sequence). The CDR3 sequence is 13 residues long. CDR3 region: CAWSVQGKRKLFF. The CDR3 nucleotides are TGTGCCTGGAGTGTCCAGGGAAAAAGGAAACTGTTTTTT.

The V and J genes are TRBV30 and TRBJ2-1; 9 bases align to TRBD1. The CDR3 is 17 residues long. J lost 2 bases, V lost 0 bases, and 8 bases had no gene match. Looked up from germline, CDR1 is GTSNPN and CDR2 is SVGIG (reference sequence). CDR3 sequence: CAWSVEAGTGTYNEQFF. For the CDR3, the DNA is TGTGCCTGGAGTGTAGAAGCCGGGACAGGGACCTACAATGAGCAGTTCTTC.

This clone was counted between two and nine times. V usage is TRBV5-4 and J usage is TRBJ1-1; 10 positions match TRBD1. The length of the CDR3 is 19 residues. Germline V gene data show CDR1 as SGHNT and CDR2 as YYREEE (reference sequence). Trimming took 1 base from V and 4 from J; bases not matched to a gene: 16. The CDR3 nucleotides read TGTGCCAGCAGCTTGTCGGCGGACAGGGGGAAAGAACGGTTCACTGAAGCTTTCTTT. It specifies CASSLSADRGKERFTEAFF.

The chain links TRBV9 to TRBJ1-4; TRBD1 aligns across 7 bases. With 0 bases clipped from V and 8 bases from J, the junction kept 7 bases outside the gene matches. This CDR3 region has 15 residues. CDR1 and CDR2 from the germline V gene are SGDLS and YYNGEE. Here the CDR3 reads CASSVATGESEKLFF. In DNA form, the CDR3 reads TGTGCCAGCAGCGTAGCTACAGGGGAAAGCGAAAAACTGTTTTTT.

In this sample, this clone turned up once. The chain couples TRBV3-1 (or the pseudogene TRBV3-2) to TRBJ2-7; D is uncertain. Trimming took 4 bases from V and 1 from J, leaving 14 bases between them. In germline, CDR1 is LGHDT, CDR2 YNNKEL (reference sequence). This CDR3 has 15 residues. The CDR3, as DNA: TGTGCCAGCAGCCCATATACCGGCGGTTCCTACGAGCAGTACTTC. Protein product: CASSPYTGGSYEQYF.

Of note for this clone: Other DNA sequences within the sample encode an identical CDR3. V usage is TRBV7-9 and J usage is TRBJ1-4, with 7 bases fitting TRBD1. Germline CDR1 is SEHNR and CDR2 is FQNEAQ (reference sequence). The CDR3 is 14 residues long. V gave up 5 bases and J gave up 3 bases; unmatched junction bases: 3. The CDR3 here is CASSLGTANEKLFF. DNA for the CDR3: TGTGCCAGCAGCCTCGGGACAGCTAATGAAAAACTGTTTTTT.

This chain links TRBV25-1 with TRBJ1-6, with D possibly matching TRBD1 (6 bases). The CDR3 spans 15 residues. The germline CDR1 and CDR2 sequences are MGHDK and SYGVNS. Trimming cost V 3 bases and J 7 bases, with 13 bases left between them. CDR3 sequence: CASSDSRGDNSPLHF. In DNA form, the CDR3 reads TGTGCCAGCAGTGATAGCAGGGGAGACAATTCACCCCTCCACTTT.

The gene calls are TRBV30 and TRBJ2-7, with 9 bases identical to TRBD1. V was clipped by 3 bases and J by 5 bases; unmatched bases: 8. In germline, CDR1 is GTSNPN, CDR2 SVGIG (reference sequence). CDR3 length: 14 amino acids. For the CDR3, the DNA is TGTGCCTGGAGACAGGGGGCGAAGGGACACGAGCAGTACTTC. Amino acid sequence: CAWRQGAKGHEQYF.